This record concerns one T cell receptor beta chain sequence. Its antigen is still unknown. The record has no base qualities; no much larger clone is one base away. These data belong to a study of post-analysis software for immune sequencing data (dated by TCRdb to between 2015 and 2016). Regarding the study in general: Recorded disease courses included relapsing-remitting, secondary progressive and progressive-relapsing multiple sclerosis, with some patients lacking subtype annotation. The patient repertoires were compared against approximately ten previously published healthy control repertoires obtained from donors aged roughly 6 to 25 years. A subset of samples was prepared in parallel using single-end sample barcoding, then pooled and co-amplified after Illumina adapter ligation. The paper as a whole reports these results and caveats: Significantly lower normalized Chao1 diversity was found in multiple sclerosis patients than in controls, suggesting substantial peripheral T-cell clonal expansion. The control group was slightly older than the multiple sclerosis patient group. Direct clustering with F measure showed strong co-clustering of samples prepared in the same batch, prompting a batch-effect correction. Patients showed significantly higher frequencies than controls for roughly five TRBV segments, among them TRBV5-6, TRBV5-1 and TRBV20-1.

Counted from cysteine to phenylalanine, this CDR3 has 15 amino acids. The only DNA kept is the CDR3, 45 bases in frame from the first base. Deletion took 6 bases off V and 1 base off J, with a span of 13 bases between the germline ends. CDR1 and CDR2, per the germline V gene, are SGHNT and YENEEA. To demonstrate the VDJtools post-analysis software, TCR beta repertoires were profiled from the peripheral blood of more than ten young patients with multiple sclerosis. Multiple sclerosis patients were children and adolescents aged about 6 to 17 years. The method was PCR. Sequenced using an Illumina HiSeq 2500. Unique molecular identifiers were incorporated into TCR beta cDNA libraries to reduce PCR and sequencing biases. Every 1 to 10 million input T cells yielded roughly 500,000 cDNA molecules, meaning each molecule approximated one T cell. The patient libraries were prepared and sequenced using the same protocol as the earlier healthy control dataset. Within a given batch, samples were prepared together, multiplexed and sequenced on the same HiSeq lane. As for the authors' bioinformatics: Raw barcoded reads were processed with MIGEC, discarding single-read molecular identifier groups before consensus assembly and CDR3 extraction. Clonotype tables were post-analysed with VDJtools, normalizing diversity by down-sampling all datasets to the smallest sample size. In repertoire overlap clustering, CDR3 amino acid sequences, but not nucleotide sequences, were matched to correct batch-related cross-sample contamination. Using fastp trimming at Q25 and MiXCR clonotype assembly, TCRdb reanalyzed the public sequencing data and kept in-frame beta chains. Entries that share a CDR3 protein sequence are merged under the most common genes and DNA. TCRdb's processing, not the authors' own work, is the source of the V and J calls. Recorded for this sample are about 430,000 distinct CDR3 sequences; 30% to 40% of them occurred a single time. The leading ten clones occupy approximately 7.7% of the sample.

The chain is encoded by TRBV11-3 joined to TRBJ2-1; a tentative D match to TRBD2 spans 5 bases. The sample taken for sequencing was blood. The receptor comes from a girl aged 2-10 years with multiple sclerosis. The DNA sequence is given as TGTGCCAGCAGTCTAGCCTTTTGGTCCTACAATGAGCAGTTCTTC. Its translation is CASSLAFWSYNEQFF.